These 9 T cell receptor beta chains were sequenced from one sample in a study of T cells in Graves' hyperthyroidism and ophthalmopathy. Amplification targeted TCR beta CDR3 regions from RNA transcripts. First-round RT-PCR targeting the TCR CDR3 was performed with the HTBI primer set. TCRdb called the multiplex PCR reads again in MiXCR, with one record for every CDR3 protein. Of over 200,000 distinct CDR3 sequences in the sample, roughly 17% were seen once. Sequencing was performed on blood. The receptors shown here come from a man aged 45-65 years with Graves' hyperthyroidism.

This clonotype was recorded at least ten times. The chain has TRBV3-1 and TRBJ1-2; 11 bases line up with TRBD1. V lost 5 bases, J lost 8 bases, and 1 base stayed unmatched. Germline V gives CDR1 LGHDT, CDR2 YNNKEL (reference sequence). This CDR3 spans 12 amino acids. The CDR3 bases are TGTGCCAGCAGCGGGACAGGGGGAGGCTACACCTTC. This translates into CASSGTGGGYTF. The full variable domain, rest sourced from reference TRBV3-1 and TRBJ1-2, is DTAVSQTPKYLVTQMGNDKSIKCEQNLGHDTMYWYKQDSKKFLKIMFSYNNKELIINETVPNRFSPKSPDKAHLNLHINSLELGDSAVYFCASSGTGGGYTFGSGTRLTVV.

The CDR3 region has the DNA TGTGCCAGCAGATTAACAGGGATCCCGGACGATCAGCCCCAGCATTTT. It yields the protein CASRLTGIPDDQPQHF. The chain links TRBV5-5 to TRBJ1-5; D possibly corresponds to TRBD1 (6 bases). CDR1 and CDR2 (germline): SGHKS, YYEKEE (reference sequence). With 5 bases removed from V and 5 bases from J, the gap between germline ends came to 20 bases. This CDR3 region has 16 residues.

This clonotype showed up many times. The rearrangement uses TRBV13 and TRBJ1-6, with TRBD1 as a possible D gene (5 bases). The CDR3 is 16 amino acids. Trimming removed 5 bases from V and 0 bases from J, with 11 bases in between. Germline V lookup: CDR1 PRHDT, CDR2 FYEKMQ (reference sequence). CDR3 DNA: TGTGCCAGCAGCAAAGGGGAGAGCTCCTATAATTCACCCCTCCACTTT. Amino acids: CASSKGESSYNSPLHF.

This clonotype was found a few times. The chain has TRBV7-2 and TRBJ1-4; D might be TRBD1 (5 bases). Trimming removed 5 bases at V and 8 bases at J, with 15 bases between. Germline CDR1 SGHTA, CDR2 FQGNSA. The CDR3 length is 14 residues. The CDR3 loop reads CASSTMGGGEKLFF. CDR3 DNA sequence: TGTGCCAGCAGCACAATGGGGGGTGGAGAAAAACTGTTTTTT.

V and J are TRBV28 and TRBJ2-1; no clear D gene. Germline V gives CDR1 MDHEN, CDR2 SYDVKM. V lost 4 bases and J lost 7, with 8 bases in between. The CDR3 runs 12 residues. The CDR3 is CASSSSLNEQFF. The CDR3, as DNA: TGTGCCAGCAGTTCCTCCTTAAATGAGCAGTTCTTC.

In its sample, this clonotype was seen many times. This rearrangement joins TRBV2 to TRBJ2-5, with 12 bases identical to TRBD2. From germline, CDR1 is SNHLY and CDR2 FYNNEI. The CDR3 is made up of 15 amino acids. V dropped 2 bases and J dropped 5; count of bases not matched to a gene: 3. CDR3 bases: TGTGCCAGCAGTGAATCTAGCGGGAGGGCCGAGACCCAGTACTTC. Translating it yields CASSESSGRAETQYF. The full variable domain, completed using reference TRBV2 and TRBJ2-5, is EPEVTQTPSHQVTQMGQEVILRCVPISNHLYFYWYRQILGQKVEFLVSFYNNEISEKSEIFDDQFSVERPDGSNFTLKIRSTKLEDSAMYFCASSESSGRAETQYFGPGTRLLVL.

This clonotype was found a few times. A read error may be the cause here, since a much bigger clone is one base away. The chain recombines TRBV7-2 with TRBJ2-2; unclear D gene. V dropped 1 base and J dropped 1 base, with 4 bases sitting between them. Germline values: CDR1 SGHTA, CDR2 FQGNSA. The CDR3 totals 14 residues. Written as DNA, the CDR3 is TGTGCCAGCAGCTTAGGCTGGAACACCGGGGAGCTGTTTTTT. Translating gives CASSLGWNTGELFF.

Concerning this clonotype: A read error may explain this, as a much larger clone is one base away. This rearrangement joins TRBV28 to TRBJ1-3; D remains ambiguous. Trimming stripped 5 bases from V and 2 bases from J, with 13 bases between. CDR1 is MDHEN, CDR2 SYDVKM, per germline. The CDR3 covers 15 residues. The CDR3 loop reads CASSATIFPGNTIYF. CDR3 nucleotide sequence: TGTGCCAGCAGTGCCACCATATTCCCTGGAAACACCATATATTTT.

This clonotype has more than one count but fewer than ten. CDR3 loop: CASRAGHQQETQYF. The CDR3 coding sequence is TGTGCCAGCAGGGCGGGACACCAACAAGAGACCCAGTACTTC. The rearrangement joins TRBV12-3 or TRBV12-4 to TRBJ2-5; D tentatively fits TRBD1 or TRBD2 (6 bases each). The ends were cut back, 6 bases at V and 2 bases at J, with 13 bases in the middle. There are 14 residues in the CDR3.